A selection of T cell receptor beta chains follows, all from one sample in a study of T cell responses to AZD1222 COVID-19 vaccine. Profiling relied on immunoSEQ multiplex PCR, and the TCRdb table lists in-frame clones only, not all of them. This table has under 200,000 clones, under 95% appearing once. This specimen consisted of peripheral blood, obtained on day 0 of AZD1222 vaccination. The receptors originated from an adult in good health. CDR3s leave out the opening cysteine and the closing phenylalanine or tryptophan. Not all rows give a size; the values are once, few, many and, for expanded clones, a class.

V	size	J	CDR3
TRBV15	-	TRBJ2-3	ATSRDKSGPPTDTQY
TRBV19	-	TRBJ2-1	ASSIGRQPFYNEQF
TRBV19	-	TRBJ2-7	ASSRTPSYEQY
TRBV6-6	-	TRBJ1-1	ASSLRGENTEAF
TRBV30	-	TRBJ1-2	AWSRRSGSYGYT
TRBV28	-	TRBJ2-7	ASSNTTGQWYEQY
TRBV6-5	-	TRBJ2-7	ASSNAREQY
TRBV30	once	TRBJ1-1	AWSVRKGKEWNTEAF
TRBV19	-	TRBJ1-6	ASSIDRTGEGSPLH
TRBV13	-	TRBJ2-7	ASSLGTSVYEQY
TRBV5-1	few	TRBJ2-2	ASSLGAGQKNTGELF
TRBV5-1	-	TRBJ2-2	ASNGYSGPGTGELF
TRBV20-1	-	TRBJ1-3	SVGSGNTIY
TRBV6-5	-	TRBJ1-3	ASRYTTGPIY
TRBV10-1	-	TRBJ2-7	ASSELAGAEQY
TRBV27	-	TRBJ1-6	ASSSPGSPLH
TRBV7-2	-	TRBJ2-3	ASSPDATDTQY
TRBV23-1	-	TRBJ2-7	ASSQRGLGISYEQY
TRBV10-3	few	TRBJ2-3	AISEPQTRGDTQY
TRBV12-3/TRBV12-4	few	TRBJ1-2	ASSLFGDGYT
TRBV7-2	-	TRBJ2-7	ASSPQTGISYEQY
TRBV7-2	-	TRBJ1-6	ASSLWASPLH
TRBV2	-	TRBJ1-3	ASSEMGPGNTIY
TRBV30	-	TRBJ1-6	AWSSRPPGNSPLH
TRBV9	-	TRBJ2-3	ASSVAGGLAGSDTQY
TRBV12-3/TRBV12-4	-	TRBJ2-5	ASSSLGETQY
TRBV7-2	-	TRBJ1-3	ASSPGTASGNTIY
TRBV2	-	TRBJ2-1	ASSLQTGHNEQF
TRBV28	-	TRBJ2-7	ASTSPGPAYEQY
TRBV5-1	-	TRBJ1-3	ASSSQGSSEGTIY
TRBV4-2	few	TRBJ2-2	ASSPGVASEGTGELF
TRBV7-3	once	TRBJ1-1	ASSLLPNTEAF
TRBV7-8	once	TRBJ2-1	ASSLAAGSSYNEQF
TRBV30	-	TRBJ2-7	AWSVRIADAYEQY
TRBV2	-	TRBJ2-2	ASEESLQGWTGELF
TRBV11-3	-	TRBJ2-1	ASSRDTVNEQF
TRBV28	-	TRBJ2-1	ASSYPSGRPVLNEQF
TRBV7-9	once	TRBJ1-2	ASSTPSLITGSYGYT
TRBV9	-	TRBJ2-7	ASSLGSEQY
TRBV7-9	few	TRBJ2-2	ASSLGLGFGPGELF
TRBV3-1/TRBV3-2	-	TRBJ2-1	ASRDGWNEQF
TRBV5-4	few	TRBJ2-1	ASTDGASGSREQF